This entry concerns a single T cell receptor (beta chain). The sample belongs to a study of T cell changes during pregnancy in multiple sclerosis. The table came from immunoSEQ multiplex PCR; TCRdb's copy has only in-frame clones and leaves some out. Of roughly 53,000 clones in the sample, roughly 92% were seen once. This CDR3 comprises 16 residues. Trimming took 2 bases from V and 4 from J; bases not matched to a gene: 7. The germline gives CDR1 KGHSH, CDR2 LQKENI. The source is a female donor in good health, enrolled as a control in a pregnancy study. The starting material was CD4+ T cells from peripheral blood mononuclear cells, obtained in the second trimester of pregnancy. The rearrangement links TRBV18 to TRBJ2-7; TRBD2 matches at 11 bases. The CDR3 region is CASSPGSGGAGYEQYF. As DNA, the CDR3 is TGTGCCAGCTCACCAGGTAGCGGGGGGGCCGGTTACGAGCAGTACTTC.